This TCR beta chain emerged from a study of blood T cell repertoires in COVID-19. For the study at large: COVID-19 samples, acute and convalescent, were from the United States, Italy and Spain. T cells, B-cell-depleted T cells, or PBMCs provided the cDNA or gDNA that served as material.

This clone showed up just a few times. Per the authors' pipeline: Using reference gene primer amplification, nucleated cell counts were estimated. Produced via immunoSEQ multiplex PCR; TCRdb's table is partial and in-frame only. The DNA was the basis for D and trimming; V, J and clone size are from that table. The sample carries hundreds of thousands of clones, about 87% recorded once. The CDR3 contains 17 residues. CDR1 MGHRA and CDR2 YSYEKL come from the germline V gene. V shed 0 bases and J 8 bases; nucleotides not matched to a gene: 10. Sequenced input: peripheral blood. The sequence was collected from a human donor in a cohort sampled during active COVID-19. The chain combines TRBV4-1 with TRBJ2-2; TRBD2 aligns across 9 bases. CDR3 sequence reads: CASSQDWAGGPAGELFF. The CDR3 coding sequence is TGCGCCAGCAGCCAAGATTGGGCGGGAGGGCCGGCGGGGGAGCTGTTTTTT.